This TCR beta chain was retrieved from a study of TIL therapy for anti-PD-1-resistant metastatic lung cancer. As concerns this clone: Other DNA sequences of this sample code for an identical CDR3.

V was pared by 1 base and J by 1 base, with 3 bases between. Germline-derived CDR1 and CDR2 are SGHAT and FQNNGV. The CDR3 length is 13 residues. Stated time point: pre-treatment sample, taken before nivolumab and TIL therapy. This was the immunoSEQ v3 assay. TCRdb's copy holds only in-frame clones and misses some; the assay was immunoSEQ multiplex PCR. The table has 16,000 or so clones, less than 80% seen once; the top ten hold about 35%. The chain joins TRBV11-2 to TRBJ2-3; D not certain. The sequencing used blood, collected at baseline. The sequence derives from a person between 30 and 79 years old with non-small cell lung cancer. The CDR3 loop reads CASSLAGTDTQYF. As DNA, the CDR3 is TGTGCCAGCAGCTTAGCGGGCACAGATACGCAGTATTTT.